These T cell receptor beta chains were read from a single sample in a study of blood T cell repertoires in COVID-19. The repertoire was sequenced with immunoSEQ multiplex PCR; TCRdb's copy has only in-frame clones and lacks some. Here the sample spans around 100,000 clones, around four fifths being singletons. The sequenced sample was peripheral blood. All receptors come from a woman in her 70s with acute or convalescent COVID-19. The CDR3 runs from the conserved cysteine through the conserved F or W. D genes are given only for firm matches.

d_call	j_call	v_call	cdr3_aa	cdr3_nt
-	TRBJ1-5	TRBV6-5	CASSLFGNQPQHF	TGTGCCAGCAGCCTATTCGGGAATCAGCCCCAGCATTTT
TRBD1	TRBJ1-2	TRBV5-1	CASSLGGQSIYGYTF	TGCGCCAGCAGCTTGGGGGGACAGTCCATCTATGGCTACACCTTC
TRBD1	TRBJ2-5	TRBV9	CASSVVDWGDRGKTQYF	TGTGCCAGCAGCGTAGTTGACTGGGGAGACAGGGGAAAGACCCAGTACTTC
-	TRBJ1-5	TRBV6-2/TRBV6-3	CASSITGMGNQPQHF	TGTGCCAGCAGTATAACAGGGATGGGCAATCAGCCCCAGCATTTT
TRBD1	TRBJ2-2	TRBV18	CASSPRRGTGTNTGELFF	TGTGCCAGCTCACCACGAAGGGGGACAGGGACGAACACCGGGGAGCTGTTTTTT
-	TRBJ1-4	TRBV5-1	CASSLSGPANEKLFF	TGCGCCAGCAGCTTGAGCGGGCCGGCTAATGAAAAACTGTTTTTT
TRBD1	TRBJ2-5	TRBV28	CASSFWDRPEETQYF	TGTGCCAGCAGTTTCTGGGACAGACCAGAGGAGACCCAGTACTTC
-	TRBJ1-4	TRBV27	CASSLGGQLNEKLFF	TGTGCCAGCAGTTTAGGTGGACAGCTCAATGAAAAACTGTTTTTT
-	TRBJ1-1	TRBV7-2	CASSLRTEAFF	TGTGCCAGCAGCTTACGCACTGAAGCTTTCTTT
-	TRBJ1-6	TRBV15	CATRGGWGVNSPLHF	TGTGCCACCAGGGGAGGGTGGGGGGTTAACTCACCCCTCCACTTT
TRBD1	TRBJ2-1	TRBV9	CASSVGLQGINEQFF	TGTGCCAGCAGCGTAGGTCTACAGGGGATCAATGAGCAGTTCTTC
TRBD1	TRBJ2-5	TRBV14	CASSPRQGAVGETQYF	TGTGCCAGCAGCCCTAGACAGGGGGCAGTGGGAGAGACCCAGTACTTC
TRBD1	TRBJ2-5	TRBV7-9	CASSLSGTVDQETQYF	TGTGCCAGCAGCTTATCCGGGACAGTGGATCAAGAGACCCAGTACTTC
TRBD2	TRBJ2-1	TRBV5-1	CASSSNSGGRYNEQFF	TGCGCCAGCAGCTCTAATAGCGGGGGAAGATACAATGAGCAGTTCTTC
-	TRBJ1-2	TRBV5-1	CASRSDGSLLGYGYTF	TGCGCCAGCAGATCGGACGGGAGCCTCCTCGGCTATGGCTACACCTTC
-	TRBJ1-2	TRBV28	CATRQSSNYGYTF	TGTGCCACCCGACAGAGCAGTAACTATGGCTACACCTTC
TRBD1	TRBJ1-2	TRBV7-9	CASSLGAGTDFGYGYTF	TGTGCCAGCAGCTTAGGAGCCGGGACAGATTTTGGCTATGGCTACACCTTC
-	TRBJ2-3	TRBV11-3	CASSKRAGDTQYF	TGTGCCAGCAGCAAGCGGGCAGGGGATACGCAGTATTTT
-	TRBJ1-6	TRBV5-1	CASSLAQGDSPLHF	TGCGCCAGCAGCTTGGCTCAGGGTGACTCACCCCTCCACTTT
TRBD1	TRBJ2-2	TRBV23-1	CASSLPTGGSNTGELFF	TGCGCCAGCAGTCTTCCAACAGGGGGTTCGAACACCGGGGAGCTGTTTTTT
TRBD1	TRBJ1-2	TRBV3-1/TRBV3-2	CASSPSLDRGRYNYGYTF	TGTGCCAGCAGCCCTTCCCTGGACAGGGGCCGTTATAACTATGGCTACACCTTC
-	TRBJ1-1	TRBV19	CASSGGIGTEAFF	TGTGCCAGTTCGGGAGGTATCGGCACTGAAGCTTTCTTT
TRBD1	TRBJ1-5	TRBV30	CAWSVQGFQPQHF	TGTGCCTGGAGTGTACAGGGGTTTCAGCCCCAGCATTTT
TRBD1	TRBJ1-2	TRBV19	CASIKGQGNGGYTF	TGTGCCAGTATTAAAGGACAGGGAAATGGCGGCTACACCTTC
-	TRBJ1-2	TRBV29-1	CSVARVGGYGYTF	TGCAGCGTTGCGCGGGTGGGGGGCTATGGCTACACCTTC
TRBD1	TRBJ1-4	TRBV28	CASGGTGGANEKLFF	TGTGCCAGCGGAGGGACAGGGGGAGCTAATGAAAAACTGTTTTTT